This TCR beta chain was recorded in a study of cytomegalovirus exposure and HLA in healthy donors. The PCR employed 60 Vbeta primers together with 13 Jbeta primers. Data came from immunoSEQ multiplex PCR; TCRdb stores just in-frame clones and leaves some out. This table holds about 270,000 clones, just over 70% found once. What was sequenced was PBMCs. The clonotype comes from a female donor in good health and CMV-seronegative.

For the CDR3, the DNA is TGCGCCAGCAGCCCCGGGAGTTCGGAGACCCAGTACTTC. It specifies CASSPGSSETQYF. The V and J genes are TRBV4-1 and TRBJ2-5, with D perhaps matching TRBD2 (6 bases). This CDR3 region has 13 residues. V was clipped by 4 bases and J by 5 bases, with 11 bases between them. Germline CDR1 reads MGHRA; CDR2 reads YSYEKL.